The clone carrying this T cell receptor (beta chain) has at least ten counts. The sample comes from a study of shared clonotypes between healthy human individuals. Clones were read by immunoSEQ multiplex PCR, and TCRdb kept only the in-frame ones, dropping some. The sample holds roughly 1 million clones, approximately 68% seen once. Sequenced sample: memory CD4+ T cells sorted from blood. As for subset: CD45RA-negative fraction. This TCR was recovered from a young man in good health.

As DNA, the CDR3 is TGTGCCAGCAGCGCGAACCCCGGGACTAGGGGCGAGCAGTACTTC. Translated: CASSANPGTRGEQYF. This chain joins TRBV9 and TRBJ2-7; 8 nucleotides align to TRBD2. The CDR3 runs 15 residues. The trim removed 3 bases at V and 6 bases at J, leaving 11 bases unmatched. CDR1 and CDR2 from the germline V gene are SGDLS and YYNGEE.